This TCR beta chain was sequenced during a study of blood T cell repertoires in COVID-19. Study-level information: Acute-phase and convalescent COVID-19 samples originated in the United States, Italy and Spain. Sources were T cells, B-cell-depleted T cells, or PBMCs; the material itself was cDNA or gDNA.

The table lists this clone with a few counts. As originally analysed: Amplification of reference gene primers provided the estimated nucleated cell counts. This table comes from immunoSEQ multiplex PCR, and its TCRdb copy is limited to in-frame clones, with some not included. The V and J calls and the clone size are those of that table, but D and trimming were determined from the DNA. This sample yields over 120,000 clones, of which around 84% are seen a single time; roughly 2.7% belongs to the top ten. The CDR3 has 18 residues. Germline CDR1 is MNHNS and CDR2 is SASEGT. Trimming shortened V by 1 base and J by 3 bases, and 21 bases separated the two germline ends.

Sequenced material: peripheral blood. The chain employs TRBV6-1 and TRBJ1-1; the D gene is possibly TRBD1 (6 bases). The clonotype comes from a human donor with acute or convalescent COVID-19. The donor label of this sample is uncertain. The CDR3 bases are TGTGCCAGCAGTGAAGAGGCGACGAGGGGGGGTCCGGACACTGAAGCTTTCTTT. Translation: CASSEEATRGGPDTEAFF.